This section outlines one T cell receptor (beta chain) sequence together with its context. What it binds is not known. TCRdb's copy holds only in-frame clones and misses some; the assay was immunoSEQ multiplex PCR. The data show approximately 89,000 clones, about nine tenths seen once. This sample was taken from a study of OX40 agonist ivuxolimab in advanced cancers. Study-wide context: Males comprised roughly four fifths of the group, whose mean age was 60 years (range roughly 20 to 85). Checkpoint inhibitors had been given previously to 40% of patients. There were three patients with partial responses, one having hepatocellular carcinoma and two cutaneous melanoma. General study findings and limits: The mean number of expanded clones was higher in CD8+ T cells than in CD4+.

V was shortened by 1 base and J by 6 bases, with 6 bases between the two germline ends. CDR3 length: 13 residues. The germline CDR1 and CDR2 sequences are SGHVS and FQNEAQ. The source was CD4+ or CD8+ T cells sorted from blood, collected in a trial of the OX40 agonist ivuxolimab. The rearrangement joins TRBV7-8 to TRBJ1-4; D may be TRBD1 (6 bases). The sequence came from an adult with an advanced solid tumor such as melanoma, head and neck, liver or kidney cancer. The CDR3, as DNA: TGTGCCAGCAGCTTAGACAGGGATGAAAAACTGTTTTTT. Translated, it gives CASSLDRDEKLFF.